Below, 9 T cell receptor beta chains from the same sample are listed, as sequenced in a study of low-dose radiotherapy and immunotherapy resistance in tumors. First-strand cDNA relied on TRAV- and TRBV-specific primers spanning alpha and beta chains. TCR amplification involved 20 PCR cycles with a constant-region primer and V-primer adapter. One entry per CDR3 protein results from TCRdb running MiXCR on the reads. The sample lists 10,000 to 15,000 distinct CDR3 sequences, around 74% occurring once. Receptors originate from a human donor with advanced metastatic prostate, ovarian, gallbladder or colorectal cancer (not recorded which). This table probably holds off-target reads from a library built for another chain.

V gene TRBV7-8 combines with J gene TRBJ2-7; 10 bases map to TRBD2. This CDR3 spans 17 amino acids. CDR1 SGHVS and CDR2 FQNEAQ come from the germline V gene. The ends lost 1 base at V and 2 bases at J; junction bases unmatched: 8. CDR3: CASSLGSTSGMTYEQYF. DNA of the CDR3: TGTGCCAGCAGCTTAGGTTCCACTAGCGGGATGACCTACGAGCAGTACTTC.

In its sample, this clonotype was seen a few times. V and J are TRBV29-1 and TRBJ2-7; 7 bases match TRBD1. CDR1 SQVTM and CDR2 ANQGSEA come from the germline V gene. Trimming took 4 bases from V and 4 from J; bases not matched to a gene: 4. The CDR3 spans 12 residues. The CDR3, as DNA: TGCAGCGTTGCCCGACAGGGTTACGAGCAGTACTTC. Its translation: CSVARQGYEQYF.

This clonotype came up once. V and J are TRBV7-3 and TRBJ2-2; 10 nucleotides match TRBD2. Losses at the gene ends were 6 bases for V and 13 bases for J; bases not matched to a gene: 5. The CDR3 is 12 residues long. The germline gives CDR1 SGHTA, CDR2 FQGTGA. This CDR3 reads CASSLAGEVLFF. CDR3 DNA: TGTGCCAGCAGTCTAGCGGGAGAGGTGCTGTTTTTT.

J is TRBJ2-7 and V is TRBV4-1, with D hard to call. V lost 0 bases to trimming and J lost 1 base, with 4 bases between them. Germline CDR1 reads MGHRA; CDR2 reads YSYEKL. The CDR3 sequence is 13 residues long. This CDR3 is CASSQDRSYEQYF. In nucleotides, the CDR3 is TGCGCCAGCAGCCAAGATAGGTCCTACGAGCAGTACTTC.

The chain links TRBV5-6 to TRBJ2-5; 9 nucleotides match TRBD1. Trimming took 2 bases from V and 5 from J; bases not matched to a gene: 4. CDR1 SGHDT and CDR2 YYEEEE come from the germline V gene. This CDR3 comprises 14 residues. This CDR3 is CASSLQGAEETQYF. DNA for the CDR3: TGTGCCAGCAGCTTACAGGGGGCTGAGGAGACCCAGTACTTC.

This sequence joins TRBV9 and TRBJ2-4; D is tentatively TRBD1 or TRBD2 (6 bases each). Germline-derived CDR1 and CDR2 are SGDLS and YYNGEE. The ends were cut back, 0 bases at V and 5 bases at J, with 18 bases in the middle. CDR3 length equals 17 residues. As DNA, the CDR3 is TGTGCCAGCAGCGTAGCGGGGGCTCCTCTGGGGGAAAACATTCAGTACTTC. Protein product: CASSVAGAPLGENIQYF.

This clonotype was picked up a small number of times. The rearrangement uses TRBV5-4 and TRBJ2-1; D not resolved. Germline CDR1 reads SGHNT; CDR2 reads YYREEE (reference sequence). The V and J ends lost 0 bases and 10 bases respectively, with 8 bases between them. The CDR3 contains 12 residues. CDR3 sequence: CASSLGAYEQFF. CDR3 bases: TGTGCCAGCAGCTTGGGCGCTTACGAGCAGTTCTTC.

The V call is TRBV29-1, the J call TRBJ2-1; TRBD2 matches at 16 bases. Germline assignment: CDR1 SQVTM and CDR2 ANQGSEA. CDR3 size: 14 residues. With 4 bases clipped from V and 7 bases from J, the junction kept 1 base outside the gene matches. The DNA for the CDR3 is TGCAGCGTTGGGGGACTAGCGGGAGGGAATGAGCAGTTCTTC. Translating gives CSVGGLAGGNEQFF.

This clonotype showed up just a few times. J is TRBJ1-1 and V is TRBV6-2 or TRBV6-3, with TRBD1 matching 7 bases. The CDR3 extends over 14 amino acids. J lost 6 bases, V lost 8 bases, and 12 bases had no gene match. The germline V gene encodes CDR1 MNHEY and CDR2 SVGEGT. The CDR3 spells CASLGVTDRPEAFF. For the CDR3, the DNA is TGTGCCAGCCTTGGGGTTACGGACAGGCCTGAAGCTTTCTTT.